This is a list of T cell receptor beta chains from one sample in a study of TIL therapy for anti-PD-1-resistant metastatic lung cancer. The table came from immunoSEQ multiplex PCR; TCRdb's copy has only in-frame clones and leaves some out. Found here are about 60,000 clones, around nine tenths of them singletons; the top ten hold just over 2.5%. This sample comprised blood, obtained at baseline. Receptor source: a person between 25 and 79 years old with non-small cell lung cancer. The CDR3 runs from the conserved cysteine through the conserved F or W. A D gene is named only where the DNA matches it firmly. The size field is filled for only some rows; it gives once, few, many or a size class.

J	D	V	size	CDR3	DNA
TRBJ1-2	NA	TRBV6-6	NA	CASSYGGSLNGYTF	TGTGCCAGCAGTTACGGCGGATCTCTTAATGGCTACACCTTC
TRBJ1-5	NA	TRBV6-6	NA	CASRQQSNQPQHF	TGTGCCAGCAGGCAACAGAGCAATCAGCCCCAGCATTTT
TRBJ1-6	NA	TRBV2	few	CASRYSGSPLHF	TGTGCCAGCAGGTATTCAGGCTCACCCCTCCACTTT
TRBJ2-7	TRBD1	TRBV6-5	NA	CASSQGQGGEQYF	TGTGCCAGCAGTCAGGGACAGGGGGGTGAGCAGTACTTC
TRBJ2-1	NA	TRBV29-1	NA	CSVEVNSWANEQFF	TGCAGCGTTGAAGTAAACAGTTGGGCCAATGAGCAGTTCTTC
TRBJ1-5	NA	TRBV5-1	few	CASSLEGQGNQPQHF	TGCGCCAGCAGCTTGGAGGGCCAGGGTAATCAGCCCCAGCATTTT
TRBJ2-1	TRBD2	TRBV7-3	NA	CASSSGTTPNEQFF	TGTGCCAGCAGCTCCGGGACTACCCCCAATGAGCAGTTCTTC
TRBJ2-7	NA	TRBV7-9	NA	CASSSRGAAEQYF	TGTGCCAGCAGCTCCCGCGGAGCGGCAGAGCAGTACTTC
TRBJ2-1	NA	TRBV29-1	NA	CSVASSPREFF	TGCAGCGTTGCCTCTAGCCCACGGGAGTTCTTC
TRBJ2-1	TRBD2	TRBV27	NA	CASGRSGSSYNEQFF	TGTGCCAGCGGGAGAAGCGGGAGCTCCTACAATGAGCAGTTCTTC
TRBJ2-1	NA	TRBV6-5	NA	CASRSKGSYNEQFF	TGTGCCAGCCGGTCTAAGGGGTCCTACAATGAGCAGTTCTTC
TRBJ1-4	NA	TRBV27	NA	CASSRRGGPAEKLFF	TGTGCCAGCAGCCGTCGCGGGGGGCCGGCTGAAAAACTGTTTTTT
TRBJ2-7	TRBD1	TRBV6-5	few	CASSTGQGAPYEQYF	TGTGCCAGCAGTACGGGACAGGGGGCGCCCTACGAGCAGTACTTC
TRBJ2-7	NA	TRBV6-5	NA	CASTPPGPSYEQYF	TGTGCCAGCACTCCTCCCGGGCCCTCCTACGAGCAGTACTTC
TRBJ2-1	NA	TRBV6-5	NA	CATERSSYNEQFF	TGTGCCACCGAACGAAGCTCCTACAATGAGCAGTTCTTC
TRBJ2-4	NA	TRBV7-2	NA	CASSVGGRLDRDPKNIQYF	TGTGCCAGCAGCGTTGGGGGTCGACTAGACAGGGACCCCAAAAACATTCAGTACTTC
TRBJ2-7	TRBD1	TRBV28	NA	CASSSGTAPYEQYF	TGTGCCAGCAGTTCAGGGACAGCCCCTTACGAGCAGTACTTC
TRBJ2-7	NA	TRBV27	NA	CASSSVPGLLSYEQYF	TGTGCCAGCAGCTCCGTTCCGGGACTCCTCTCCTACGAGCAGTACTTC
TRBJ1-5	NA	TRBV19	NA	CASSDGTHFNQPQHF	TGTGCCAGTAGCGACGGGACACATTTCAATCAGCCCCAGCATTTT
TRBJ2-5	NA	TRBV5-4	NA	CASSSQTPQETQYF	TGTGCCAGCAGCTCTCAGACACCTCAAGAGACCCAGTACTTC
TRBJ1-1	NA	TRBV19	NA	CASRSGAAGLNTEAFF	TGTGCCAGTCGTTCCGGGGCGGCGGGGCTAAACACTGAAGCTTTCTTT
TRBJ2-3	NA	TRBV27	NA	CASSRSTDTQYF	TGTGCCAGCAGCCGTAGCACAGATACGCAGTATTTT
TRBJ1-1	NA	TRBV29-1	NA	CSVALGNTEAFF	TGCAGCGTTGCCCTCGGGAACACTGAAGCTTTCTTT
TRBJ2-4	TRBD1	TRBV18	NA	CASSPVRDGQVGIQYF	TGTGCCAGCTCACCGGTTCGGGACGGACAGGTTGGCATTCAGTACTTC
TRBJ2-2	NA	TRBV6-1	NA	CASSDRGTGELFF	TGTGCCAGCAGTGACAGGGGCACCGGGGAGCTGTTTTTT
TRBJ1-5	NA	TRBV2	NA	CASSAGRERNQPQHF	TGTGCCAGCAGTGCGGGCAGGGAAAGAAATCAGCCCCAGCATTTT
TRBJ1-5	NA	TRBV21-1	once	CASTPRGFGCNQPQHF	TGTGCCAGCACCCCTAGAGGGTTTGGGTGCAATCAGCCCCAGCATTTT
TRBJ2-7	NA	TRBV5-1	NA	CASSASIAYEQYF	TGCGCCAGCAGCGCCTCGATCGCCTACGAGCAGTACTTC
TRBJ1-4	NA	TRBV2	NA	CASMDSRNEKLFF	TGTGCCAGCATGGACAGCCGTAATGAAAAACTGTTTTTT
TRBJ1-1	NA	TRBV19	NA	CASSIKGLGTEAFF	TGTGCCAGTAGTATAAAAGGTTTGGGCACTGAAGCTTTCTTT
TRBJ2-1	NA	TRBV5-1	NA	CASSLYGGVPYNEQFF	TGCGCCAGCAGCTTGTACGGCGGCGTCCCCTACAATGAGCAGTTCTTC
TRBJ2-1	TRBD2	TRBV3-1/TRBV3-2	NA	CASSHQAGGREQFF	TGTGCCAGCAGCCACCAAGCGGGGGGGCGGGAGCAGTTCTTC
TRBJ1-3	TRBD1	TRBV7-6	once	CASSLTTGGNGNTIYF	TGTGCCAGCAGCTTAACGACAGGGGGAAATGGAAACACCATATATTTT
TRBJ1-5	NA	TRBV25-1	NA	CASRGGSNQPQHF	TGTGCCAGCAGGGGGGGTAGCAATCAGCCCCAGCATTTT
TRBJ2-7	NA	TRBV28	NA	CASSSHMDQSRQYF	TGTGCCAGCAGTTCCCATATGGACCAGTCGAGGCAGTACTTC
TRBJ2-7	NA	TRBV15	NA	CATSKITLPELYEQYF	TGTGCCACCAGCAAAATTACTCTGCCGGAGCTATACGAGCAGTACTTC
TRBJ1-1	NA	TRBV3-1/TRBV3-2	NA	CASTSGSTEAFF	TGTGCCAGCACTTCAGGGAGCACTGAAGCTTTCTTT
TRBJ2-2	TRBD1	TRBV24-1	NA	CATSDSTRQGGTGELFF	TGTGCCACCAGTGATTCAACCCGACAGGGTGGGACCGGGGAGCTGTTTTTT
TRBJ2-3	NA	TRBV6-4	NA	CASSDSAAQNEHTQYF	TGTGCCAGCAGTGACTCTGCGGCCCAAAACGAACATACGCAGTATTTT
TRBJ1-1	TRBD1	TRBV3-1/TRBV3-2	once	CASSQANRGSAFF	TGTGCCAGCAGCCAAGCCAACAGGGGATCGGCTTTCTTT
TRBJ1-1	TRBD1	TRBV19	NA	CASSIRQGSNTEAFF	TGTGCCAGTAGTATAAGACAGGGTAGCAACACTGAAGCTTTCTTT
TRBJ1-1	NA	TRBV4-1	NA	CASSQALRGVNTEAFF	TGCGCCAGCAGCCAAGCTCTGCGGGGCGTGAACACTGAAGCTTTCTTT
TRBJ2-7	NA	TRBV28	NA	CASRRAGASYEQYF	TGTGCCAGCAGGAGAGCAGGGGCTTCCTACGAGCAGTACTTC
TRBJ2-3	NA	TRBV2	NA	CASSEGALSTDTQYF	TGTGCCAGCAGTGAAGGGGCCCTTAGCACAGATACGCAGTATTTT
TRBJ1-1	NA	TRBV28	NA	CASSLLMDGEAFF	TGTGCCAGCAGTTTGCTAATGGACGGAGAAGCTTTCTTT
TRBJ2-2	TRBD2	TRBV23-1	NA	CASSLRGGSRTHTGELFF	TGCGCCAGCAGTCTTCGCGGGGGGAGCCGGACCCACACCGGGGAGCTGTTTTTT
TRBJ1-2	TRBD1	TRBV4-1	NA	CASSHRQGADGYTF	TGCGCCAGCAGCCACCGACAGGGGGCGGATGGCTACACCTTC
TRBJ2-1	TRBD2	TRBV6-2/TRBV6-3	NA	CASSFSGGSYNEQFF	TGTGCCAGCAGTTTTAGCGGGGGCTCCTACAATGAGCAGTTCTTC
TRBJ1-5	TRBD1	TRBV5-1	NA	CASSEGTGNQPQHF	TGCGCCAGCAGCGAGGGGACAGGGAATCAGCCCCAGCATTTT
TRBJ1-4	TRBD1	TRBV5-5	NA	CASSVTGPNEKLFF	TGTGCCAGCAGCGTGACAGGGCCTAATGAAAAACTGTTTTTT
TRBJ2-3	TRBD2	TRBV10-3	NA	CAITSGSPDTQYF	TGTGCCATCACCAGCGGGAGCCCAGATACGCAGTATTTT
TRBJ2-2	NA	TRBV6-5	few	CASSYSGGPGELFF	TGTGCCAGCAGTTACTCCGGGGGACCCGGGGAGCTGTTTTTT
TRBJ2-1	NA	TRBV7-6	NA	CASSPTRNNEQFF	TGTGCCAGCAGCCCAACGCGGAACAATGAGCAGTTCTTC
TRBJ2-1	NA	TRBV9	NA	CASSETWSATDNEQFF	TGTGCCAGCAGCGAAACTTGGTCGGCGACAGACAATGAGCAGTTCTTC
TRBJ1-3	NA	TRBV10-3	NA	CAISLSGNTIYF	TGTGCCATCAGTCTCTCTGGAAACACCATATATTTT
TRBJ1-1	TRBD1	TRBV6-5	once	CASRDRGQNTEAFF	TGTGCCAGTAGGGACAGGGGCCAGAACACTGAAGCTTTCTTT
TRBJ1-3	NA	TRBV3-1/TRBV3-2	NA	CASSHPPRGERTIYF	TGTGCCAGCAGTCATCCCCCAAGGGGAGAACGGACCATATATTTT
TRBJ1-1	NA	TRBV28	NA	CASSFSRVGTEAFF	TGTGCCAGCAGTTTCAGCAGGGTGGGCACTGAAGCTTTCTTT
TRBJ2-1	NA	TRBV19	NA	CASSISGLLDEQFF	TGTGCCAGTAGTATCAGCGGACTACTGGATGAGCAGTTCTTC